The 23 T cell receptor beta chains in this list originate from one sample, sequenced in a study of immune evolution from preneoplasia to lung adenocarcinoma. Clones were read by immunoSEQ multiplex PCR, and TCRdb kept only the in-frame ones, dropping some. The sample carries more than 6,500 clones, more than 70% recorded once. Source material: FFPE adjacent normal lung tissue. Receptors were obtained from a person between 65 and 80 years old with lung adenocarcinoma.

The genes are TRBV19 and TRBJ2-6, with D unclear. The V gene's germline CDR1 is LNHDA and CDR2 SQIVND (reference sequence). V shed 5 bases and J shed 0 bases, with 2 bases lying between them. The CDR3 covers 13 residues. CDR3 protein: CASSLSGANVLTF. CDR3 nucleotide sequence: TGTGCCAGTAGTCTCTCTGGGGCCAACGTCCTGACTTTC.

The chain recombines TRBV7-6 with TRBJ2-3; D is perhaps TRBD1 or TRBD2 (5 bases each). This CDR3 spans 15 amino acids. The V end was cut by 4 bases, the J end by 2 bases, with 13 bases between. The germline gives CDR1 SGHVS, CDR2 FNYEAQ. In nucleotides, the CDR3 is TGTGCCAGCAGCTCTGGGGACCTATACACAGATACGCAGTATTTT. This codes for CASSSGDLYTDTQYF.

The V gene is TRBV5-1, the J gene TRBJ1-6; the D gene is possibly TRBD1 (6 bases). V was trimmed by 4 bases and J by 6 bases, leaving 11 bases between them. The CDR3 covers 14 residues. Germline CDR1 and CDR2: SGHRS and YFSETQ. The CDR3 is CASSLTGPNSPLHF. The CDR3 DNA follows: TGCGCCAGCAGCCTGACAGGTCCTAATTCACCCCTCCACTTT.

The genes are TRBV30 and TRBJ2-1, with TRBD2 matching 7 bases. This CDR3 region has 13 residues. Germline CDR1 reads GTSNPN; CDR2 reads SVGIG (reference sequence). V gave up 6 bases and J gave up 3 bases; unmatched junction bases: 5. Here the CDR3 DNA reads TGTGCCTGCGGACTAGGCGACTACAATGAGCAGTTCTTC. This codes for CACGLGDYNEQFF.

The chain recombines TRBV5-1 with TRBJ2-2, with 10 positions matching TRBD2. Looked up from germline, CDR1 is SGHRS and CDR2 is YFSETQ. This CDR3 contains 16 residues. V trimming: 1 base; J trimming: 2 bases; junction bases outside the gene matches: 2. Here the CDR3 DNA reads TGCGCCAGCAGCTTGACTAGCGGGGTTAACACCGGGGAGCTGTTTTTT. Amino acids: CASSLTSGVNTGELFF. Using reference TRBV5-1 and TRBJ2-2 for the parts outside the CDR3, the full variable domain is KAGVTQTPRYLIKTRGQQVTLSCSPISGHRSVSWYQQTPGQGLQFLFEYFSETQRNKGNFPGRFSGRQFSNSRSEMNVSTLELGDSALYLCASSLTSGVNTGELFFGEGSRLTVL.

The count of this clone is one. This chain connects TRBV5-5 to TRBJ1-2; TRBD1 agrees at 11 bases. This CDR3 is built from 14 residues. V trimming: 4 bases; J trimming: 6 bases; junction bases outside the gene matches: 5. Germline assignment: CDR1 SGHKS and CDR2 YYEKEE (reference sequence). The CDR3 DNA follows: TGTGCCAGCAGCCCGGACAGGGGGCGGGATGGCTACACCTTC. Amino acid sequence: CASSPDRGRDGYTF.

The V call is TRBV9, the J call TRBJ2-1; no definite D call. Trimming took 0 bases from V and 8 from J, leaving 12 bases between them. This CDR3 region has 14 residues. CDR1 is SGDLS, CDR2 YYNGEE, per germline. CDR3 sequence: CASSVGPVVDEQFF. CDR3 DNA sequence: TGTGCCAGCAGCGTAGGACCGGTGGTGGATGAGCAGTTCTTC.

As for this clone: The DNA is left out, because the CDR3 cannot be placed on it with certainty; the CDR3 is given as TCRdb lists it. V is TRBV6-5 and J is TRBJ1-2. With termini counted, the CDR3 has 14 amino acids. Germline V gene sequence: CDR1 MNHEY, CDR2 SVGAGI. This CDR3 reads CASSSSPGAYGYTF.

The chain employs TRBV15 and TRBJ1-1; D may be TRBD1 (6 bases). The germline gives CDR1 LNHNV, CDR2 YYDKDF (reference sequence). Trimming stripped 5 bases from V and 6 bases from J, with 16 bases between. This CDR3 has 14 residues. CDR3 sequence: CATSLSSGGSEAFF. The CDR3 nucleotides read TGTGCCACCAGCCTTTCATCCGGGGGCTCTGAAGCTTTCTTT.

The chain employs TRBV7-8 and TRBJ2-7, with D perhaps assigned TRBD1 or TRBD2 (5 bases each). The CDR3 runs 13 residues. Germline V gene sequence: CDR1 SGHVS, CDR2 FQNEAQ. Trimming cost V 5 bases and J 4 bases, with 12 bases left between them. CDR3 sequence: CASSQGTAYEQYF. The CDR3 DNA follows: TGTGCCAGCAGCCAAGGGACCGCTTACGAGCAGTACTTC.

The chain employs TRBV28 and TRBJ1-1; TRBD1 might be the D (6 bases). Germline CDR1 MDHEN, CDR2 SYDVKM. V was clipped by 6 bases and J by 4 bases, with 15 bases between them. CDR3 size: 14 residues. The CDR3 region is CASSYRDWSTEAFF. The DNA for the CDR3 is TGTGCCAGCAGCTACAGGGATTGGAGCACTGAAGCTTTCTTT. The full variable domain, rest sourced from reference TRBV28 and TRBJ1-1, is DVKVTQSSRYLVKRTGEKVFLECVQDMDHENMFWYRQDPGLGLRLIYFSYDVKMKEKGDIPEGYSVSREKKERFSLILESASTNQTSMYLCASSYRDWSTEAFFGQGTRLTVV.

This clone was detected only a few times. The chain is built from TRBV7-9 and TRBJ1-1; D possibly corresponds to TRBD1 (5 bases). This CDR3 comprises 14 residues. V was pared by 2 bases and J by 3 bases, with 10 bases between. From germline, CDR1 is SEHNR and CDR2 FQNEAQ (reference sequence). The CDR3 DNA is TGTGCCAGCAGCTTACAGGGCTTTTACACTGAAGCTTTCTTT. As protein: CASSLQGFYTEAFF.

This clone was detected only once. The chain has TRBV6-6 and TRBJ2-7; D might be TRBD2 (7 bases). The CDR3 runs to 14 residues. Trimming pared 5 bases from V and 6 bases from J, leaving 17 bases between. Germline CDR1 reads MNHNY; CDR2 reads SVGAGI (reference sequence). The CDR3 DNA reads TGTGCCAGCAGTCCCAGGGGCGCGGGGGCCGAGCAGTACTTC. Residues: CASSPRGAGAEQYF.

The chain has TRBV15 and TRBJ1-5; D is undetermined. The germline V gene has CDR1 LNHNV and CDR2 YYDKDF (reference sequence). With 3 bases removed from V and 0 bases from J, the gap between germline ends came to 6 bases. The CDR3 has 14 amino acids. The CDR3 sequence is CATSSKYSNQPQHF. As DNA, the CDR3 is TGTGCCACCAGCAGTAAATATAGCAATCAGCCCCAGCATTTT.

The chain uses TRBV27 and TRBJ2-7; D could derive from TRBD1 or TRBD2 (7 bases each). The germline V gene encodes CDR1 MNHEY and CDR2 SMNVEV (reference sequence). Trimming took 6 bases from V and 0 from J, leaving 18 bases between them. The CDR3 runs to 16 residues. The CDR3 loop reads CASSLLGGGSSYEQYF. For the CDR3, the DNA is TGTGCCAGCAGCTTGTTAGGGGGCGGGAGCTCCTACGAGCAGTACTTC.

The chain recombines TRBV27 with TRBJ2-7, with 9 bases lining up with TRBD2. The CDR3 spans 18 residues. With 2 bases clipped from V and 2 bases from J, the junction kept 13 bases outside the gene matches. Germline V gene lookup returns CDR1 MNHEY and CDR2 SMNVEV (reference sequence). The CDR3 DNA is TGTGCCAGCAGTTTACGACTCCCCCTAGCGGGGTATACCTACGAGCAGTACTTC. Translating gives CASSLRLPLAGYTYEQYF.

DNA for the CDR3: TGCGCCAGCAGCCGCCAGGGGGGCACAGATACGCAGTATTTT. Encoded protein: CASSRQGGTDTQYF. The rearrangement joins TRBV5-1 to TRBJ2-3, with TRBD1 identical over 7 bases. This CDR3 comprises 14 residues. Germline CDR1 and CDR2: SGHRS and YFSETQ. J was trimmed by 1 base and V by 4 bases; bases with no gene match: 3.

The gene calls are TRBV25-1 and TRBJ2-3, with D tentatively TRBD2 (5 bases). The CDR3 is 17 residues long. V was cut by 1 base and J by 1 base, with 15 bases left in between. Germline V gene lookup returns CDR1 MGHDK and CDR2 SYGVNS. CDR3 protein: CASSESGKGVGTDTQYF. DNA of the CDR3: TGTGCCAGCAGTGAATCGGGCAAGGGAGTCGGCACAGATACGCAGTATTTT.

This chain links TRBV11-2 with TRBJ1-1, with 8 bases identical to TRBD1. The V segment lost 5 bases and the J segment 7 bases; nucleotides outside the gene matches: 6. The CDR3 is 13 amino acids. Germline V gene lookup returns CDR1 SGHAT and CDR2 FQNNGV. The DNA of the CDR3 is TGTGCCAGCAGCCGACAGGGGCAAATTGAAGCTTTCTTT. Protein product: CASSRQGQIEAFF.

Only a few counts were recorded for this clone. The rearrangement joins TRBV14 to TRBJ2-7; perhaps TRBD1 as D (7 bases). Looked up from germline, CDR1 is SGHDN and CDR2 is FVKESK. The CDR3 consists of 17 residues. The V end lost 0 bases, the J end lost 4 bases, and 19 bases lay between the germline ends. The CDR3 DNA follows: TGTGCCAGCAGCCAAGATCCGCGGGACAGTGGGCATTACGAGCAGTACTTC. Its translation: CASSQDPRDSGHYEQYF. Full variable domain (outside the CDR3, taken from reference TRBV14 and TRBJ2-7): EAGVTQFPSHSVIEKGQTVTLRCDPISGHDNLYWYRRVMGKEIKFLLHFVKESKQDESGMPNNRFLAERTGGTYSTLKVQPAELEDSGVYFCASSQDPRDSGHYEQYFGPGTRLTVT.

The V call is TRBV19, the J call TRBJ1-1; D not resolved. Trimming cost V 7 bases and J 3 bases, with 15 bases left between them. Per germline, CDR1 LNHDA and CDR2 SQIVND (reference sequence). The CDR3 runs to 14 residues. The CDR3 sequence: CASTPRVWYTEAFF. In DNA form, the CDR3 reads TGTGCCAGTACCCCCAGAGTTTGGTACACTGAAGCTTTCTTT. Full variable domain (missing parts from reference TRBV19 and TRBJ1-1): DGGITQSPKYLFRKEGQNVTLSCEQNLNHDAMYWYRQDPGQGLRLIYYSQIVNDFQKGDIAEGYSVSREKKESFPLTVTSAQKNPTAFYLCASTPRVWYTEAFFGQGTRLTVV.

The genes are TRBV13 and TRBJ2-2; no clear D gene. This CDR3 is built from 12 residues. From germline, CDR1 is PRHDT and CDR2 FYEKMQ (reference sequence). The ends were cut back, 5 bases at V and 7 bases at J, with 8 bases in the middle. In DNA form, the CDR3 reads TGTGCCAGCAGCCATCGCGTCGGGGAGCTGTTTTTT. It specifies CASSHRVGELFF.

This clone was seen only once. The chain couples TRBV4-1 to TRBJ2-7, with 8 bases identical to TRBD1. This CDR3 is built from 17 residues. Germline V gene lookup returns CDR1 MGHRA and CDR2 YSYEKL. The trim removed 0 bases at V and 1 base at J, leaving 8 bases unmatched. The CDR3 nucleotides are TGCGCCAGCAGCCAAGATATCGCCGGGACAGGTTCCTACGAGCAGTACTTC. This translates into CASSQDIAGTGSYEQYF.